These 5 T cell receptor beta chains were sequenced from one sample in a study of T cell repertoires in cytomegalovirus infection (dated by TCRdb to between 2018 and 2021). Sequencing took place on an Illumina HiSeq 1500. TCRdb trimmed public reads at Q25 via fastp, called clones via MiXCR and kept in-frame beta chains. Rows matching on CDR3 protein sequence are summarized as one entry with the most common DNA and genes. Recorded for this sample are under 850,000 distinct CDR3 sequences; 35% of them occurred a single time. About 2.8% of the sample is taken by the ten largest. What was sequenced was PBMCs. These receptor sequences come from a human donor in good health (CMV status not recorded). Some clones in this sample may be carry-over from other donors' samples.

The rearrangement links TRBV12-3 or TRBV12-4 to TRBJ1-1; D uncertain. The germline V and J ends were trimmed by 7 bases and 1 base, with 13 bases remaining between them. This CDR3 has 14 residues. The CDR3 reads CASIPHTSNTEAFF. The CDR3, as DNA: TGTGCCAGCATCCCACATACATCGAACACTGAAGCTTTCTTT.

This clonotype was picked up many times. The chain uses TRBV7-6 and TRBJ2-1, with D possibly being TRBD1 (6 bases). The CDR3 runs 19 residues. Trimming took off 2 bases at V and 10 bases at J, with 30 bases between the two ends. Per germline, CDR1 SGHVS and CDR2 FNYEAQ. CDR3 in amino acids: CASSLRRWAGTTTMLEQFF. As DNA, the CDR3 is TGTGCCAGCAGCTTACGACGGTGGGCCGGGACAACAACAATGCTGGAGCAGTTCTTC. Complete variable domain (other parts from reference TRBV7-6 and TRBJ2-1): GAGVSQSPRYKVTKRGQDVALRCDPISGHVSLYWYRQALGQGPEFLTYFNYEAQQDKSGLPNDRFSAERPEGSISTLTIQRTEQRDSAMYRCASSLRRWAGTTTMLEQFFGPGTRLTVL.

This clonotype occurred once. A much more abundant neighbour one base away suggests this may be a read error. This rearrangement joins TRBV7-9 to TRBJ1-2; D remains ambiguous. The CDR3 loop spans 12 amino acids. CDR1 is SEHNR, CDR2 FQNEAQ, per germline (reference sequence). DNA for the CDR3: TGTGCCAGCAGCTTTGGCTCCTATGGCTACAACTTC. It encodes CASSFGSYGYNF.

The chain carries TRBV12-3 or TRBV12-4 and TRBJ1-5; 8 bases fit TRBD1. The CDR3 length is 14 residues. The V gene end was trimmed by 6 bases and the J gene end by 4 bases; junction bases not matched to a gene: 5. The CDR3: CASRPTGANQPQHF. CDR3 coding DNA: TGTGCCAGCAGACCGACAGGGGCTAATCAGCCCCAGCATTTT.

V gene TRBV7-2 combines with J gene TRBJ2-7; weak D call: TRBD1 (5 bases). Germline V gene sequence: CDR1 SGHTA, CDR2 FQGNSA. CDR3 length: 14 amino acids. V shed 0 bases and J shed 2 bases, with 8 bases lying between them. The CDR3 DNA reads TGTGCCAGCAGCTTAGCGGACATCACCTACGAGCAGTACTTC. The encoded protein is CASSLADITYEQYF.